This T cell receptor (beta chain) was profiled in a study of tumor-infiltrating lymphocytes in primary liver carcinoma. Whole-study findings and limits: The study found a significantly higher top-250-clone fraction in tumors than in blood (p = 0.039).

A constant-region primer primed TCR beta cDNA synthesis from about 0.55 ug of total RNA. Libraries for TCR beta were built through three nested multiplex PCR rounds, which together made up a slightly modified ARM-PCR procedure. TCRdb itself ran the multiplex PCR reads through MiXCR, one entry per CDR3 protein. Of about 120,000 distinct CDR3 sequences listed, around 70% are singletons. About this clonotype: No antigen is known for it. The junction differs from germline at one of its ends, possibly a read error.

For each extraction, RNA and DNA were obtained together from roughly 20-30 mg of unsorted bulk tissue. Input material: tumor-adjacent normal liver tissue. This receptor was identified in a woman aged 55-75 years with primary liver carcinoma and hepatitis B virus infection.

Here the CDR3 reads CASSQAAGVEHEQYF. The CDR3 DNA sequence: TGTGCCAGCAGCCAAGCGGCAGGCGTAGAACACGAGCAATACTTC. The rearrangement joins TRBV14 to TRBJ2-7; no clear D. Germline CDR1 reads SGHDN; CDR2 reads FVKESK. This CDR3 contains 15 residues.